These 9 T cell receptor beta chains came from one sample sequenced in a study of blood T cells in healthy people across ages. Combining a sample-barcoded 5' primer with a J-beta primer mix, a second PCR ran for roughly 6 to 12 cycles. TCRdb itself ran the 5' RACE reads through MiXCR, one entry per CDR3 protein. The sample lists 540,000 or so distinct CDR3 sequences, 27% occurring once. Sequenced input: blood. The origin of the receptors is a woman aged 70-85 years in good health.

The V call is TRBV20-1, the J call TRBJ2-7; TRBD2 aligns across 10 bases. Germline V gene data show CDR1 as DFQATT and CDR2 as SNEGSKA (reference sequence). This CDR3 comprises 16 residues. The junction had 10 bases not matched to a gene; V was cut back by 0 bases and J by 5 bases. In nucleotides, the CDR3 is TGCAGTGCTAGAGATTGGGCTAGCGGGAGCTCAAACGAGCAGTACTTC. Protein product: CSARDWASGSSNEQYF.

The chain recombines TRBV7-2 with TRBJ2-5, with 12 bases fitting TRBD2. CDR1 is SGHTA, CDR2 FQGNSA, per germline. The V gene end was trimmed by 5 bases and the J gene end by 3 bases; junction bases not matched to a gene: 7. CDR3 size: 16 residues. CDR3 nucleotide sequence: TGTGCCAGCAGCAGCAGCTGGACTAGCGGGGAAGAGACCCAGTACTTC. Residues: CASSSSWTSGEETQYF. Using reference TRBV7-2 and TRBJ2-5 for the parts outside the CDR3, the full variable domain is GAGVSQSPSNKVTEKGKDVELRCDPISGHTALYWYRQSLGQGLEFLIYFQGNSAPDKSGLPSDRFSAERTGGSVSTLTIQRTQQEDSAVYLCASSSSWTSGEETQYFGPGTRLLVL.

In nucleotides, the CDR3 is TGTGCCAGCAGCCCGTATAAAGGAACCGGGACTAGCGGGGGGCTCTACAATGAGCAGTTCTTC. It is translated as CASSPYKGTGTSGGLYNEQFF. The rearrangement links TRBV11-1 to TRBJ2-1, with 15 positions matching TRBD2. CDR1 and CDR2 (germline): SGHAT, FQDESV (reference sequence). J was trimmed by 3 bases and V by 5 bases; bases with no gene match: 17. CDR3 length equals 21 residues.

The chain carries TRBV7-2 and TRBJ2-5, with a weak D call TRBD2 (6 bases). CDR3 length: 15 amino acids. Looked up from germline, CDR1 is SGHTA and CDR2 is FQGNSA. The V and J ends lost 4 bases and 5 bases respectively, with 17 bases between them. CDR3 in DNA: TGTGCCAGCAGCTCTCAGGGAGGCCAGTGGGAGACCCAGTACTTC. Encoded protein: CASSSQGGQWETQYF.

The chain uses TRBV9 and TRBJ2-5; D perhaps matches TRBD2 (5 bases). The germline V and J ends were trimmed by 2 bases and 2 bases, with 13 bases remaining between them. This CDR3 has 15 amino acids. CDR1 is SGDLS and CDR2 is YYNGEE in the germline V gene. The CDR3 sequence: CASSVAPTIQETQYF. For the CDR3, the DNA is TGTGCCAGCAGCGTCGCACCGACTATTCAAGAGACCCAGTACTTC.

The chain links TRBV4-1 to TRBJ2-7; 7 bases are shared with TRBD1. V was pared by 1 base and J by 4 bases, with 10 bases of the junction left unmatched. There are 16 residues in the CDR3. Per germline, CDR1 MGHRA and CDR2 YSYEKL. In DNA, the CDR3 is TGCGCCAGCAGCCAAGCCCCGACAGGGTCCCTTTACGAGCAGTACTTC. This gives the protein CASSQAPTGSLYEQYF.

Concerning this clonotype itself: An end of the junction differs from the germline gene, which may be a read error. The rearrangement joins TRBV4-2 to TRBJ1-1; D not resolved. The CDR3 has 15 amino acids. In germline, CDR1 is LGHNA, CDR2 YNFKEQ. CDR3 DNA: TGTGCCAGCAGCCCAAGCAAGAAGCTGGCGGGTGAACCTTTCTTT. It yields the protein CASSPSKKLAGEPFF.

In this sample, this clonotype turned up a few times. The V gene is TRBV24-1, the J gene TRBJ1-1; 7 bases map to TRBD1. Germline V gene sequence: CDR1 KGHDR, CDR2 SFDVKD. J lost 3 bases, V lost 1 base, and 16 bases had no gene match. The CDR3 sequence is 19 residues long. The CDR3 protein is CATSDLGVDRDSGDTEAFF. CDR3 in DNA: TGTGCCACCAGTGATTTAGGAGTCGACAGGGACAGTGGGGACACTGAAGCTTTCTTT.

CDR3 region: CASSALAGTVYNEQFF. The CDR3 DNA sequence: TGTGCCAGCAGCGCACTAGCGGGGACCGTCTACAATGAGCAGTTCTTC. The chain recombines TRBV9 with TRBJ2-1, with 10 bases identical to TRBD2. The CDR3 has 16 residues. The J segment lost 3 bases and the V segment lost 3 bases, leaving 6 bases of the junction unmatched. Per the germline V gene, CDR1 is SGDLS and CDR2 is YYNGEE.